The present T cell receptor (beta chain) was sequenced within a study of Graves' ophthalmopathy and Graves' hyperthyroidism. Study observations and caveats: Ophthalmopathy was separated from stable hyperthyroidism by a 13-signature model with around 89% sensitivity and over 70% specificity. Blood samples also showed most expanded thyroid clonotypes exceeding 0.001 frequency.

This clonotype showed up just a few times. As yet, its antigen is unknown. The junction departs from the called germline gene at one end, perhaps through a read error. CDR3 size: 14 residues. CDR1 is SGHTA, CDR2 FQGNSA, per germline. Certain patients were not enrolled. These were patients with other autoimmune diseases, uncontrolled infections, pregnancy or lactation. For repertoire sequencing, the TCR beta CDR3 regions were amplified from RNA transcripts. Second-round multiplex PCR came after a first-round RT-PCR that employed HTBI primers. MiXCR, applied by TCRdb to the multiplex PCR reads, yields one record per CDR3 protein. The table shows 680,000 or so distinct CDR3 sequences, with around a fifth occurring only once.

The chain couples TRBV7-2 to TRBJ2-7; D is unresolved. This receptor was obtained from a woman younger than 30 with stable Graves' hyperthyroidism. Some clones in this sample may be carry-over from other donors' samples. Sequencing was carried out using peripheral blood. This CDR3 is CASSLIDASHEQYF. CDR3 coding DNA: TGTGCCAGCAGCTTAATCGACGCCTCCCACGAGCAGTACTTC.